The clone carrying this T cell receptor beta chain has more than one count but fewer than ten. Its specificity is unknown. The data were taken from a study of T-cell memory formation after mild COVID-19. As for the study in general: There were largely donor-specific TCR clusters.

One entry per CDR3 protein, called by TCRdb with MiXCR from the 5' RACE reads. The sample has roughly 300,000 distinct CDR3 sequences; approximately 7.6% are singletons. There are 16 residues in the CDR3. Germline-derived CDR1 and CDR2 are SGHAT and FQNNGV. Trimming took 5 bases from V and 0 from J, leaving 14 bases between them. The study's findings and limits: Pre-infection memory harbored some responding clones, suggesting cross-reactive memory joined.

The J gene is TRBJ2-1, the V gene TRBV11-2, with TRBD1 as a possible D gene (5 bases). What was sequenced was PBMCs or a T cell subset sorted from them (not recorded which). The clonotype was recovered from a young man who had mild COVID-19 (a few samples of this study predate the infection). Cell type and time point are not known. CDR3 sequence: CASSGYRTSSYNEQFF. In DNA form, the CDR3 reads TGTGCCAGCAGCGGGTACAGGACCAGCTCCTACAATGAGCAGTTCTTC.